The 10 T cell receptor beta chains below all came from one sample that was sequenced in a study. MiXCR, run by TCRdb on the RT-PCR reads, gives a single entry per CDR3 protein. Of fewer than 800,000 distinct CDR3 sequences listed, 11% to 15% were seen once; the top ten hold 3.6%. The sample consisted of memory CD4+ T cells from blood. These receptors came from a female donor in good health, serving as a healthy control.

This clonotype came up a few times. CDR3 nucleotide sequence: TGTGCCATCAGTGAGACAGGGGTTATCGATTCACCCCTCCACTTT. It translates to CAISETGVIDSPLHF. J is TRBJ1-6 and V is TRBV10-3; 7 nucleotides align to TRBD1. This CDR3 spans 15 amino acids. Germline V lookup: CDR1 ENHRY, CDR2 SYGVKD. V lost 2 bases to trimming and J lost 8 bases; unmatched junction nucleotides: 6.

This clonotype was counted only a few times. The chain employs TRBV5-1 and TRBJ2-3; 8 nucleotides match TRBD1. This CDR3 has 15 amino acids. Trimming removed 5 bases from V and 2 bases from J; junction bases left unmatched: 7. Germline V gives CDR1 SGHRS, CDR2 YFSETQ. Written as DNA, the CDR3 is TGCGCCAGCAGATTCGGACAGGGTCTCACAGATACGCAGTATTTT. Its translation is CASRFGQGLTDTQYF.

This clonotype has at least ten counts. V and J are TRBV4-2 and TRBJ1-4; perhaps TRBD1 as D (5 bases). Trimming removed 1 base at V and 5 bases at J, with 17 bases between. The CDR3 covers 17 residues. The V gene's germline CDR1 is LGHNA and CDR2 YNFKEQ. CDR3 loop: CASSQVGGFRVNEKLFF. For the CDR3, the DNA is TGTGCCAGCAGCCAAGTAGGAGGCTTCAGGGTCAATGAAAAACTGTTTTTT.

This clonotype appeared a few times. V gene TRBV5-1 combines with J gene TRBJ1-2, with 8 bases lining up with TRBD1. Germline V gene lookup returns CDR1 SGHRS and CDR2 YFSETQ. The CDR3 has 14 amino acids. Trimming took 4 bases from V and 3 from J; bases not matched to a gene: 5. Here the CDR3 reads CASSGQGGDYGYTF. The CDR3 DNA sequence: TGCGCCAGCAGCGGACAGGGAGGGGACTATGGCTACACCTTC.

This clonotype has only a few counts. The chain carries TRBV9 and TRBJ2-3; the D call may be TRBD1 or TRBD2 (5 bases each). Germline assignment: CDR1 SGDLS and CDR2 YYNGEE. The CDR3 is made up of 16 amino acids. Deletions cut 0 bases from V and 6 bases from J, with 17 bases between. CDR3 sequence: CASSVASGPRVDTQYF. The CDR3 DNA follows: TGTGCCAGCAGCGTAGCGTCGGGACCAAGAGTGGATACGCAGTATTTT.

This chain connects TRBV6-5 to TRBJ2-3, with D unclear. The V and J ends lost 10 bases and 2 bases respectively, with 13 bases between them. The CDR3 has 13 amino acids. Looked up from germline, CDR1 is MNHEY and CDR2 is SVGAGI. CDR3 protein: CAIHSRYTDTQYF. The CDR3 nucleotides are TGTGCCATCCACTCACGATACACAGATACGCAGTATTTT.

This clonotype was seen more than once but under ten times. The gene calls are TRBV9 and TRBJ1-2; D uncertain. V lost 7 bases and J lost 1, with 14 bases in between. CDR3 length: 14 residues. The germline gives CDR1 SGDLS, CDR2 YYNGEE. The CDR3 loop reads CASSLASINYGYTF. CDR3 nucleotides: TGTGCCAGCTCCCTCGCCTCTATTAACTATGGCTACACCTTC.

This rearrangement joins TRBV9 to TRBJ1-1, with D perhaps matching TRBD1 (5 bases). V was trimmed by 9 bases and J by 9 bases, leaving 12 bases between them. CDR1 is SGDLS, CDR2 YYNGEE, per germline. The length of the CDR3 is 10 residues. DNA of the CDR3: TGTGCCACGCCCGCGGGGCAAGCTTTCTTT. Its protein product is CATPAGQAFF.

As regards this clonotype: Its ends do not fully match the called genes, so a read error is possible. This sequence joins TRBV3-1 and TRBJ2-3; a weak D match, TRBD1 (6 bases). This CDR3 is 16 amino acids long. In germline, CDR1 is LGHDT, CDR2 YNNKEL (reference sequence). The CDR3 spells CASSQDWAGEGDTQYF. In nucleotides, the CDR3 is TGTGCCAGCAGCCAAGATTGGGCTGGAGAGGGGGATACGCAGTACTTT.

The chain carries TRBV20-1 and TRBJ1-2; 11 positions match TRBD1. V shed 4 bases and J 4 bases; nucleotides not matched to a gene: 11. The CDR3 is 16 amino acids. The V gene's germline CDR1 is DFQATT and CDR2 SNEGSKA (reference sequence). CDR3 in DNA: TGCAGTGCTACCCCTAACACCGGGACAGGGGGCTATGGCTACACCTTC. It codes for CSATPNTGTGGYGYTF.